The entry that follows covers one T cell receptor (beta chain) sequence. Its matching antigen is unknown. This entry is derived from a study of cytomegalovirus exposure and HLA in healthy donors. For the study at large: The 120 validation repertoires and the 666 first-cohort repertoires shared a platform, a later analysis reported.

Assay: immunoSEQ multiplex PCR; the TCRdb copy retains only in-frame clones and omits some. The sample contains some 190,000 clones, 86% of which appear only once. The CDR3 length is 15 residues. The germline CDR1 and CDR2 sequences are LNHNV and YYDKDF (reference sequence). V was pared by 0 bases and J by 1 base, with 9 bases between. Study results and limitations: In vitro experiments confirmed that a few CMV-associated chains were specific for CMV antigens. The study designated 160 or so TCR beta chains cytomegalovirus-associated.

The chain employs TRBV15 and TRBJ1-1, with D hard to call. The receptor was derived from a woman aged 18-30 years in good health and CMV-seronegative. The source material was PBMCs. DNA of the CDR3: TGTGCCACCAGCAGAGATCTGGGCAAGAACACTGAAGCTTTCTTT. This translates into CATSRDLGKNTEAFF.